The rows below give T cell receptor beta chains drawn from one sample of a study of T cells in Graves' hyperthyroidism and ophthalmopathy. TCRdb processed the multiplex PCR reads anew with MiXCR; each CDR3 protein has one entry. The table shows 500,000 to 800,000 distinct CDR3 sequences, with roughly 14% occurring only once. Sequences were obtained from blood. These receptors were taken from a woman aged 45 to 65 with Graves' ophthalmopathy. Both conserved end residues are part of each CDR3.

v_call	cdr3_length	j_call	cdr3_aa
TRBV5-1	16	TRBJ2-1	CASSRVRDATYNEQFF
TRBV28	13	TRBJ2-7	CASSTRGSYEQYF
TRBV4-3	15	TRBJ2-7	CASSQDWDSSYEQYF
TRBV14	13	TRBJ1-2	CASSKGLRYGYTF
TRBV3-2	19	TRBJ2-1	CASSQDPETSGEPYNEQFF
TRBV24-1	15	TRBJ2-5	CATSDLDSNQETQYF
TRBV3-1	17	TRBJ1-6	CASSHAVGGYIGSPLHF
TRBV7-2	16	TRBJ2-2	CASSLASGMNTGELFF
TRBV4-2	17	TRBJ2-2	CASSRTLAGAVTGELFF
TRBV7-9	20	TRBJ1-2	CASSSRVLGQRTPGMLGYTF